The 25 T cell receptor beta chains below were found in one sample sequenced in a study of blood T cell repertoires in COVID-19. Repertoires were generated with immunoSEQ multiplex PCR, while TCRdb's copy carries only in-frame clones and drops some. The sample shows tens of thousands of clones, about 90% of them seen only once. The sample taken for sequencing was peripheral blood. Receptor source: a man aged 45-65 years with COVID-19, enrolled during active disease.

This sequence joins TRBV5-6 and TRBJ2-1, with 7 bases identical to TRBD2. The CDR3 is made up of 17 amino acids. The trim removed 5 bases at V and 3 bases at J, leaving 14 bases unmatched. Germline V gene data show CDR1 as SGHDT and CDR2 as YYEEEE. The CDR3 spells CASSYLPVSGYYNEQFF. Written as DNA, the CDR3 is TGTGCCAGCAGTTATTTACCCGTTAGCGGGTACTACAATGAGCAGTTCTTC.

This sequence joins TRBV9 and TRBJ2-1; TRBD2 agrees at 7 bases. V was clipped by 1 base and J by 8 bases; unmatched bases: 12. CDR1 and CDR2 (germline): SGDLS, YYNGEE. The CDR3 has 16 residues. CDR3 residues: CASSVLPTSWWDEQFF. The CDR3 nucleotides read TGTGCCAGCAGCGTATTGCCGACTAGCTGGTGGGATGAGCAGTTCTTC.

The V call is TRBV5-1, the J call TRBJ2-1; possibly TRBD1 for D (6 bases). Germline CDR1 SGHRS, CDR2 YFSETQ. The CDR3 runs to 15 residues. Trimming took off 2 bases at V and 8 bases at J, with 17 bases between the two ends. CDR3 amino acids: CASSLDRTYLDEQFF. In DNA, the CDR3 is TGCGCCAGCAGCTTAGACAGGACCTACCTCGATGAGCAGTTCTTC.

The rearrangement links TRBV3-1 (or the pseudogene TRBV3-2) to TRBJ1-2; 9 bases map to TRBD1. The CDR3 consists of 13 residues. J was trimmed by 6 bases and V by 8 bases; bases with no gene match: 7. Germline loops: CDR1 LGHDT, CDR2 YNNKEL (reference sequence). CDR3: CASGSNRGHGYTF. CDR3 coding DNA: TGTGCCAGCGGCTCCAACAGGGGGCATGGCTACACCTTC.

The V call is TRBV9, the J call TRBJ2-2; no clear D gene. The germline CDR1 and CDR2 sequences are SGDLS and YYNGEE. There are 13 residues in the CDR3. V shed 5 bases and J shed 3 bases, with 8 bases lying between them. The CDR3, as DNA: TGTGCCAGCAGTCTAGACGACACCGGGGAGCTGTTTTTT. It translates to CASSLDDTGELFF.

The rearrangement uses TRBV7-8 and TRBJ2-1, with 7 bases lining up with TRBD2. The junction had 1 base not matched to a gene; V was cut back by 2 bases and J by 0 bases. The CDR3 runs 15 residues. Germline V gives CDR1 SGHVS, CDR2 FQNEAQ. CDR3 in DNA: TGTGCCAGCAGCTTATTAGCGGGCTCCTACAATGAGCAGTTCTTC. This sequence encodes CASSLLAGSYNEQFF.

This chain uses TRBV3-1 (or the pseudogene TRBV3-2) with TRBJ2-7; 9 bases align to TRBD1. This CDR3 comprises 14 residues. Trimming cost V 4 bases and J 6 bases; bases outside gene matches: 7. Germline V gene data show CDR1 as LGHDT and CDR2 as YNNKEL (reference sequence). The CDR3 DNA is TGTGCCAGCAGCCTCCGGGACAGGGATCGCGAGCAGTACTTC. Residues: CASSLRDRDREQYF.

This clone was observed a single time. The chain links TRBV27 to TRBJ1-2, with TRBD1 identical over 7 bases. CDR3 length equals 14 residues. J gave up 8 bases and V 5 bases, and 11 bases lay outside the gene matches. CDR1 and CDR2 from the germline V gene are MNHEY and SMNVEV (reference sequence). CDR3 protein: CASSPGTASRGYTF. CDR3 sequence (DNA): TGTGCCAGCAGTCCAGGGACAGCCTCCAGGGGCTACACCTTC.

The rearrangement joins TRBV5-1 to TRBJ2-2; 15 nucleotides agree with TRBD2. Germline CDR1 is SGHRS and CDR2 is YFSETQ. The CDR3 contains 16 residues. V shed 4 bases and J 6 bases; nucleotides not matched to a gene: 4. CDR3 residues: CASSPGLAGGPGELFF. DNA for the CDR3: TGCGCCAGCAGCCCTGGACTAGCGGGAGGGCCCGGGGAGCTGTTTTTT.

CDR3 residues: CASTNSIGGDEKLFF. The CDR3 DNA reads as TGTGCCAGCACAAACTCGATTGGAGGGGATGAAAAACTGTTTTTT. The chain joins TRBV6-5 to TRBJ1-4; the D gene is possibly TRBD1 (5 bases). V lost 7 bases, J lost 6 bases, and 18 bases lay in between. Germline V gives CDR1 MNHEY, CDR2 SVGAGI. This CDR3 is 15 amino acids long.

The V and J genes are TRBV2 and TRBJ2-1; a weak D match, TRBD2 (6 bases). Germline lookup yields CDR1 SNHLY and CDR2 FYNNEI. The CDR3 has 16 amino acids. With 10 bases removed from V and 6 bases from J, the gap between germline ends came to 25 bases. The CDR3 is CATRPPTGRHSNEQFF. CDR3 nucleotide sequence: TGTGCCACCAGACCCCCTACCGGGAGACACTCCAATGAGCAGTTCTTC.

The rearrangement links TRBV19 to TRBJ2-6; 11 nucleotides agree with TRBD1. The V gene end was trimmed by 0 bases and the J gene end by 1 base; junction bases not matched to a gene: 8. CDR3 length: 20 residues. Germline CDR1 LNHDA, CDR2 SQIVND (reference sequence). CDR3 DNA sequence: TGTGCCAGTAGTATAGAGAGCTCGGGACAGGGGGTTTCTGGGGCCAACGTCCTGACTTTC. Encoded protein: CASSIESSGQGVSGANVLTF.

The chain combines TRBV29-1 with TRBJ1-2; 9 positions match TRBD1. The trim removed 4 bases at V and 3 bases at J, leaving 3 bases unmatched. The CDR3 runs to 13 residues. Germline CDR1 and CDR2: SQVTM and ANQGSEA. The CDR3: CSVVGDRDYGYTF. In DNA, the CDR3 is TGCAGCGTTGTTGGGGACAGGGACTATGGCTACACCTTC.

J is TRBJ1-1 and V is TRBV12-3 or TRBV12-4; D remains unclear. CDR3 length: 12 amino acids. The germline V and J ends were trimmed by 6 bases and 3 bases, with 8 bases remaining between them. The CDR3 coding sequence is TGTGCCAGCAGCCCTTTGTACACTGAAGCTTTCTTT. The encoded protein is CASSPLYTEAFF.

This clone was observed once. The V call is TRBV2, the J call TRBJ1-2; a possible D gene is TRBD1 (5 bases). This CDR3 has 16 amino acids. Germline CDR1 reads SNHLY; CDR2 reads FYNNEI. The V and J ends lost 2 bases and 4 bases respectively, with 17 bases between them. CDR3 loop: CASSENQAGMAYGYTF. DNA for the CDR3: TGTGCCAGCAGTGAAAATCAGGCAGGGATGGCCTATGGCTACACCTTC.

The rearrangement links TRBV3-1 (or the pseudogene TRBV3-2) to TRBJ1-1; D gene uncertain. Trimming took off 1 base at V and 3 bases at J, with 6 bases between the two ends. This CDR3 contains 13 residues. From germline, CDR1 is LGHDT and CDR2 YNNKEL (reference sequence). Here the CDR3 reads CASSQVPDTEAFF. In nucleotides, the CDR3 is TGTGCCAGCAGCCAAGTCCCAGACACTGAAGCTTTCTTT.

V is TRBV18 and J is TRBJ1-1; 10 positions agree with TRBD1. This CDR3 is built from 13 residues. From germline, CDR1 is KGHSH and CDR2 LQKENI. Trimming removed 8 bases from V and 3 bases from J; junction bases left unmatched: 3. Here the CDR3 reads CASRQGADTEAFF. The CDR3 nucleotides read TGTGCCAGCAGACAGGGGGCGGACACTGAAGCTTTCTTT. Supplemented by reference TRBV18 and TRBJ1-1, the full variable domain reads NAGVMQNPRHLVRRRGQEARLRCSPMKGHSHVYWYRQLPEEGLKFMVYLQKENIIDESGMPKERFSAEFPKEGPSILRIQQVVRGDSAAYFCASRQGADTEAFFGQGTRLTVV.

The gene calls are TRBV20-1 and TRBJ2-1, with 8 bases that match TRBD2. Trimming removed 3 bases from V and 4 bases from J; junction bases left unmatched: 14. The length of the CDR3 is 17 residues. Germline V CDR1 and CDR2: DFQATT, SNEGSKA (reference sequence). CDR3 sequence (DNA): TGCAGTGCTAGTAGGGCGGGGGGACATAGAACGTACAATGAGCAGTTCTTC. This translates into CSASRAGGHRTYNEQFF.

The CDR3: CASSPSSGLSYEQYF. CDR3 DNA sequence: TGTGCCAGCTCACCAAGTTCTGGACTTTCCTACGAGCAGTACTTC. V is TRBV18 and J is TRBJ2-7; D is possibly TRBD2 (5 bases). The CDR3 has 15 amino acids. Germline-derived CDR1 and CDR2 are KGHSH and LQKENI. Between the trimmed V and J ends, which lost 2 bases and 1 base, there was a span of 12 bases.

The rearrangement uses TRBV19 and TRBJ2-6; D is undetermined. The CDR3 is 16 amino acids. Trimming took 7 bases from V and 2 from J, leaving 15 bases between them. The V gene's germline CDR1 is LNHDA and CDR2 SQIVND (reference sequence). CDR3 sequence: CASKGTEGTGANVLTF. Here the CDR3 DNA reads TGTGCCAGTAAAGGAACAGAAGGAACTGGGGCCAACGTCCTGACTTTC.

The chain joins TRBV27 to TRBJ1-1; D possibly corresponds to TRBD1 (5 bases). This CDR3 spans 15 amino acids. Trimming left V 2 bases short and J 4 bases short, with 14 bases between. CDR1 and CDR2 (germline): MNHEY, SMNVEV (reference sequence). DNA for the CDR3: TGTGCCAGCAGTTTAGGGGCAGGGTGGAGCACTGAAGCTTTCTTT. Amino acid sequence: CASSLGAGWSTEAFF.

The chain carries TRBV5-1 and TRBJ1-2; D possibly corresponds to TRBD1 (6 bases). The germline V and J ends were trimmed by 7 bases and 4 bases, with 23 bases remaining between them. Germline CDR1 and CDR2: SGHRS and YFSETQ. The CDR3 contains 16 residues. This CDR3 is CASAVMPDRSAYGYTF. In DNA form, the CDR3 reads TGCGCCAGCGCAGTTATGCCCGACAGGAGTGCCTATGGCTACACCTTC.

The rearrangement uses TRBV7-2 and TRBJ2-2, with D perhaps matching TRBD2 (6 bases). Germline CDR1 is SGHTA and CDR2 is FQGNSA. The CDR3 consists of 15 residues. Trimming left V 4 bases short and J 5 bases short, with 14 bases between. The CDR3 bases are TGTGCCAGCAGCTCTAGAGGGGAGGAGACCGGGGAGCTGTTTTTT. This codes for CASSSRGEETGELFF. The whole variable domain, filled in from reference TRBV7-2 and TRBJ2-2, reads GAGVSQSPSNKVTEKGKDVELRCDPISGHTALYWYRQSLGQGLEFLIYFQGNSAPDKSGLPSDRFSAERTGGSVSTLTIQRTQQEDSAVYLCASSSRGEETGELFFGEGSRLTVL.

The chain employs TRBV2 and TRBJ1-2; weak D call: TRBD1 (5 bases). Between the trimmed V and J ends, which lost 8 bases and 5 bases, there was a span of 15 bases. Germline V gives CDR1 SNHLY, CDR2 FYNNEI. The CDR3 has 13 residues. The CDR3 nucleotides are TGTGCCAGCGCCTACACAGGCCTTTATGGCTACACCTTC. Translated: CASAYTGLYGYTF. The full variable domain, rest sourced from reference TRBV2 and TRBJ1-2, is EPEVTQTPSHQVTQMGQEVILRCVPISNHLYFYWYRQILGQKVEFLVSFYNNEISEKSEIFDDQFSVERPDGSNFTLKIRSTKLEDSAMYFCASAYTGLYGYTFGSGTRLTVV.

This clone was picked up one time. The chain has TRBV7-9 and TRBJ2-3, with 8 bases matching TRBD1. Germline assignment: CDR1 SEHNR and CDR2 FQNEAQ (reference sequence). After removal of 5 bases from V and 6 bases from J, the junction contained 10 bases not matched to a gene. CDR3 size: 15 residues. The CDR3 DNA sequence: TGTGCCAGCAGCCACCGGGACAGGCCTGTGGATACGCAGTATTTT. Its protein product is CASSHRDRPVDTQYF.